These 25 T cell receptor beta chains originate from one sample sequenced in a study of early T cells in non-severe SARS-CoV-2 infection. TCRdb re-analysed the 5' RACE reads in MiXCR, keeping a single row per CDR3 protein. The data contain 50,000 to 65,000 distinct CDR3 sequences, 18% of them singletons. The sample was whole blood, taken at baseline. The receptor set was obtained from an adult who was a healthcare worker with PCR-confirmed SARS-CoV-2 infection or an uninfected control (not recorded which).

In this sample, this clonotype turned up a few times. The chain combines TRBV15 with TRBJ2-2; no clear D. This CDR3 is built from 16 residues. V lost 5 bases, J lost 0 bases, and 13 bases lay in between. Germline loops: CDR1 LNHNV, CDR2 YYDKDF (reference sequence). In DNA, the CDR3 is TGTGCCACCAGCGGTTTTCACACTACGAACACCGGGGAGCTGTTTTTT. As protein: CATSGFHTTNTGELFF.

In nucleotides, the CDR3 is TGTGCCAGCTCACGGGACACTAATCAGCCCCAGCATTTT. Translated: CASSRDTNQPQHF. This rearrangement joins TRBV18 to TRBJ1-5; D may be TRBD1 (6 bases). This CDR3 has 13 residues. From germline, CDR1 is KGHSH and CDR2 LQKENI. Trimming pared 4 bases from V and 4 bases from J, leaving 8 bases between.

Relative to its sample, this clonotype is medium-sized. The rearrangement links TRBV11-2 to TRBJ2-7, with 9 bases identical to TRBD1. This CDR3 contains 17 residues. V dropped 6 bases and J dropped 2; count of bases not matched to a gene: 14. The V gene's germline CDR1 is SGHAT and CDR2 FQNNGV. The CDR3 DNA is TGTGCCAGCAGTTCCAACCACATACAGGGGGCCCCCTACGAGCAGTACTTC. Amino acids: CASSSNHIQGAPYEQYF.

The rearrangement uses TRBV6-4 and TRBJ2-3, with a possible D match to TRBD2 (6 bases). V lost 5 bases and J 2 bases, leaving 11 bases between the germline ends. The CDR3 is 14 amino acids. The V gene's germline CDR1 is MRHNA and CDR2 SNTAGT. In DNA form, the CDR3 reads TGTGCCAGCAGTCCGGAGGGCGCCACAGATACGCAGTATTTT. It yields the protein CASSPEGATDTQYF.

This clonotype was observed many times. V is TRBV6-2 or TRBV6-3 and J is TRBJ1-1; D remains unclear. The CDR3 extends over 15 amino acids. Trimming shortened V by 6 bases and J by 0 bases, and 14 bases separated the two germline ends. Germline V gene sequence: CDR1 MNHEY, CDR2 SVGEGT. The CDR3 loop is CASSSPATLNTEAFF. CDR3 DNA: TGTGCCAGCAGCTCCCCGGCTACTTTGAACACTGAAGCTTTCTTT.

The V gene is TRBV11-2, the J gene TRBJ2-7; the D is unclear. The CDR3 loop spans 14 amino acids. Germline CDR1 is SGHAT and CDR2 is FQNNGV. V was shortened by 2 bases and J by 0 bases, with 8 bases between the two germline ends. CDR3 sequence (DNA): TGTGCCAGCAGCTTACAACTGAGCTCCTACGAGCAGTACTTC. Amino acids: CASSLQLSSYEQYF.

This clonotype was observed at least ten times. CDR3 coding DNA: TGCAGTGCTAGTTCTAGCGCGTACAATGAGCAGTTCTTC. It is translated as CSASSSAYNEQFF. The chain links TRBV20-1 to TRBJ2-1; TRBD2 is a possible D gene (6 bases). Germline V gives CDR1 DFQATT, CDR2 SNEGSKA (reference sequence). The CDR3 runs 13 residues. V dropped 3 bases and J dropped 4 bases, with 10 bases sitting between them.

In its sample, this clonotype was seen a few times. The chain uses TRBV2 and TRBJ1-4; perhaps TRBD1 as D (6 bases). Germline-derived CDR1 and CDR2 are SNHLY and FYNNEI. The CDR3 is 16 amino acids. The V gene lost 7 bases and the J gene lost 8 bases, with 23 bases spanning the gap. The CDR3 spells CASTEHWGQVAEKLFF. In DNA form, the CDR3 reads TGTGCCAGCACCGAACATTGGGGGCAGGTAGCGGAAAAACTGTTTTTT.

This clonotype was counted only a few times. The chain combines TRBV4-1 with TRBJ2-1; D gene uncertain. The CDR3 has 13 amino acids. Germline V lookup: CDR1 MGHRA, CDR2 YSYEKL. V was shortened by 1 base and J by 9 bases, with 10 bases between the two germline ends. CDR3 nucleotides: TGCGCCAGCAGCCAAGGTACTTACGGTGAGCAGTTCTTC. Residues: CASSQGTYGEQFF.

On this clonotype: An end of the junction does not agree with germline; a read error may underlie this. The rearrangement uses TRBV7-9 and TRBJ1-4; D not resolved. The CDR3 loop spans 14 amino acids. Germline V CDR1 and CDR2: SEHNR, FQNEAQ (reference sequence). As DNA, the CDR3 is TGTGTCAGCAGCTTATTGCCGGATAATGAAAAACTGTTTTTT. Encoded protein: CVSSLLPDNEKLFF.

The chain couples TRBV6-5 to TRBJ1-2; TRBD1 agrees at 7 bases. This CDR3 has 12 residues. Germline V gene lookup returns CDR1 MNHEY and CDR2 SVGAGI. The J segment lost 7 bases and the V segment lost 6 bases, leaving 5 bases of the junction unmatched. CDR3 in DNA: TGTGCCAGCAGAAGACAGGGCGGTGGCTACACCTTC. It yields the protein CASRRQGGGYTF.

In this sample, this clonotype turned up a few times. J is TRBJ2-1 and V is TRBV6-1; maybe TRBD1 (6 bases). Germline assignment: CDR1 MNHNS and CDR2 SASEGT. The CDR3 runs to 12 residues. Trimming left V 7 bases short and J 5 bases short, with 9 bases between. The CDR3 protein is CASKGDNNEQFF. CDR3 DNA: TGTGCCAGCAAGGGGGACAACAATGAGCAGTTCTTC.

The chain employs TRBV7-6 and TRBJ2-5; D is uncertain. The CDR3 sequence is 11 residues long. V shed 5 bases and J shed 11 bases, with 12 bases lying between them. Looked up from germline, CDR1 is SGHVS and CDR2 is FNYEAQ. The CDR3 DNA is TGTGCCAGCAGCCCTCAGACGAAACAGTACTTC. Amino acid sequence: CASSPQTKQYF.

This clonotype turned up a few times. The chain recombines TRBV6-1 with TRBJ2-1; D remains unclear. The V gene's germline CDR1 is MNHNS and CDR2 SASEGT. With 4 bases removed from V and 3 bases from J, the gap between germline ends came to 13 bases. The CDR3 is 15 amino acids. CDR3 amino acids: CASSGWGLGYNEQFF. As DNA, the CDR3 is TGTGCCAGCAGTGGGTGGGGTTTGGGCTACAATGAGCAGTTCTTC.

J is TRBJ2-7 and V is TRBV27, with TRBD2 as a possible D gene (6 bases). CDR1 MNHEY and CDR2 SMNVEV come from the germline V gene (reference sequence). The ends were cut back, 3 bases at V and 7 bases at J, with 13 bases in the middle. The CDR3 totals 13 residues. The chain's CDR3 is CASSFKGGDEQYF. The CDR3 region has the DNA TGTGCCAGCAGTTTTAAGGGCGGGGATGAGCAGTACTTC.

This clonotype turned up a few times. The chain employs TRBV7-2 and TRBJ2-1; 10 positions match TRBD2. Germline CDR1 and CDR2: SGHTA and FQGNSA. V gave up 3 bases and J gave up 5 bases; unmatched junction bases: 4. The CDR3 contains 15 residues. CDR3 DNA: TGTGCCAGCAGCTTCAGACTAGCGGGCAACAATGAGCAGTTCTTC. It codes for CASSFRLAGNNEQFF.

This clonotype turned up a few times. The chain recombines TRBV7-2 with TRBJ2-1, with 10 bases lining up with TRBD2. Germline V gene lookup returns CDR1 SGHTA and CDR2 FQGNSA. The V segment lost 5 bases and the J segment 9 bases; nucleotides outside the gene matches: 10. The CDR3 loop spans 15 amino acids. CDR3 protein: CASSPESGRAGEQFF. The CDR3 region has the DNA TGTGCCAGCAGCCCGGAGAGCGGGAGGGCCGGTGAGCAGTTCTTC.

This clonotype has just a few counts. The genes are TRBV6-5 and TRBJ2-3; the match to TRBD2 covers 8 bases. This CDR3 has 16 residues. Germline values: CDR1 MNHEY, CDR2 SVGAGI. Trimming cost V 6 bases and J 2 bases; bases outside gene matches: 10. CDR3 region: CASSPLASGSTDTQYF. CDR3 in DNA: TGTGCCAGCAGCCCCCTCGCTAGCGGGTCCACAGATACGCAGTATTTT.

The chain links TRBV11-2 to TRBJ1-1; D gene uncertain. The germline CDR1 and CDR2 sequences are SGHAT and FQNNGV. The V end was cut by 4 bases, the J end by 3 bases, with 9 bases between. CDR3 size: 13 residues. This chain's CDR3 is CASSYGPDTEAFF. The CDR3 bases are TGTGCCAGCAGCTACGGGCCGGACACTGAAGCTTTCTTT.

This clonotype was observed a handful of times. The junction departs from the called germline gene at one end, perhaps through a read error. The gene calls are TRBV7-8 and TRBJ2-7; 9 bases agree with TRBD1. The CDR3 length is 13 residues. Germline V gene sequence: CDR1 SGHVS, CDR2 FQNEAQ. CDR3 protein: CASSSALGQGVNF. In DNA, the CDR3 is TGTGCCAGCAGCTCCGCTTTGGGACAGGGAGTCAATTTC.

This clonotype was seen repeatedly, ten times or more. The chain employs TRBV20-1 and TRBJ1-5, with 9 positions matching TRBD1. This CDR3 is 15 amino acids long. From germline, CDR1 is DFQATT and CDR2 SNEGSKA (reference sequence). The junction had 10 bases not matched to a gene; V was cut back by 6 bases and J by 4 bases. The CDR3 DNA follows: TGCAGTGCCAGTACAGGGGGCAGTATGAATCAGCCCCAGCATTTT. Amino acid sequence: CSASTGGSMNQPQHF.

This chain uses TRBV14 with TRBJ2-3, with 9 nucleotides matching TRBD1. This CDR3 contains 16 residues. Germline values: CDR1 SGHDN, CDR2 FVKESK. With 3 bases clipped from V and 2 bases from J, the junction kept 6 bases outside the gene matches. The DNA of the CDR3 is TGTGCCAGCAGCCAGGGACAGGGAGGGGACACAGATACGCAGTATTTT. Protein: CASSQGQGGDTDTQYF.

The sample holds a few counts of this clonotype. The CDR3 bases are TGTGCCAGCACCCAGACAGGAGAGAACACTGAAGCTTTCTTT. It yields the protein CASTQTGENTEAFF. The chain uses TRBV28 and TRBJ1-1; weak D call: TRBD1 (6 bases). The ends were cut back, 7 bases at V and 1 base at J, with 13 bases in the middle. This CDR3 region has 14 residues. In germline, CDR1 is MDHEN, CDR2 SYDVKM.

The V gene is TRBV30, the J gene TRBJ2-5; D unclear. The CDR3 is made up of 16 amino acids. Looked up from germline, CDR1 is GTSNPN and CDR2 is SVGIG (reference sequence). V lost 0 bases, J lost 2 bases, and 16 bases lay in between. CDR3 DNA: TGTGCCTGGAGTGTAAACAAAGGGCTATCACAAGAGACCCAGTACTTC. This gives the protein CAWSVNKGLSQETQYF.

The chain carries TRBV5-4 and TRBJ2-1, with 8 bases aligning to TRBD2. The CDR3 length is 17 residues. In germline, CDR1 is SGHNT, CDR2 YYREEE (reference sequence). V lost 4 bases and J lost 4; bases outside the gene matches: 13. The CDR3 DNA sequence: TGTGCCAGCAGCCCCGAAGGAGCGGGAGCGGAGTACAATGAGCAGTTCTTC. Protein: CASSPEGAGAEYNEQFF.